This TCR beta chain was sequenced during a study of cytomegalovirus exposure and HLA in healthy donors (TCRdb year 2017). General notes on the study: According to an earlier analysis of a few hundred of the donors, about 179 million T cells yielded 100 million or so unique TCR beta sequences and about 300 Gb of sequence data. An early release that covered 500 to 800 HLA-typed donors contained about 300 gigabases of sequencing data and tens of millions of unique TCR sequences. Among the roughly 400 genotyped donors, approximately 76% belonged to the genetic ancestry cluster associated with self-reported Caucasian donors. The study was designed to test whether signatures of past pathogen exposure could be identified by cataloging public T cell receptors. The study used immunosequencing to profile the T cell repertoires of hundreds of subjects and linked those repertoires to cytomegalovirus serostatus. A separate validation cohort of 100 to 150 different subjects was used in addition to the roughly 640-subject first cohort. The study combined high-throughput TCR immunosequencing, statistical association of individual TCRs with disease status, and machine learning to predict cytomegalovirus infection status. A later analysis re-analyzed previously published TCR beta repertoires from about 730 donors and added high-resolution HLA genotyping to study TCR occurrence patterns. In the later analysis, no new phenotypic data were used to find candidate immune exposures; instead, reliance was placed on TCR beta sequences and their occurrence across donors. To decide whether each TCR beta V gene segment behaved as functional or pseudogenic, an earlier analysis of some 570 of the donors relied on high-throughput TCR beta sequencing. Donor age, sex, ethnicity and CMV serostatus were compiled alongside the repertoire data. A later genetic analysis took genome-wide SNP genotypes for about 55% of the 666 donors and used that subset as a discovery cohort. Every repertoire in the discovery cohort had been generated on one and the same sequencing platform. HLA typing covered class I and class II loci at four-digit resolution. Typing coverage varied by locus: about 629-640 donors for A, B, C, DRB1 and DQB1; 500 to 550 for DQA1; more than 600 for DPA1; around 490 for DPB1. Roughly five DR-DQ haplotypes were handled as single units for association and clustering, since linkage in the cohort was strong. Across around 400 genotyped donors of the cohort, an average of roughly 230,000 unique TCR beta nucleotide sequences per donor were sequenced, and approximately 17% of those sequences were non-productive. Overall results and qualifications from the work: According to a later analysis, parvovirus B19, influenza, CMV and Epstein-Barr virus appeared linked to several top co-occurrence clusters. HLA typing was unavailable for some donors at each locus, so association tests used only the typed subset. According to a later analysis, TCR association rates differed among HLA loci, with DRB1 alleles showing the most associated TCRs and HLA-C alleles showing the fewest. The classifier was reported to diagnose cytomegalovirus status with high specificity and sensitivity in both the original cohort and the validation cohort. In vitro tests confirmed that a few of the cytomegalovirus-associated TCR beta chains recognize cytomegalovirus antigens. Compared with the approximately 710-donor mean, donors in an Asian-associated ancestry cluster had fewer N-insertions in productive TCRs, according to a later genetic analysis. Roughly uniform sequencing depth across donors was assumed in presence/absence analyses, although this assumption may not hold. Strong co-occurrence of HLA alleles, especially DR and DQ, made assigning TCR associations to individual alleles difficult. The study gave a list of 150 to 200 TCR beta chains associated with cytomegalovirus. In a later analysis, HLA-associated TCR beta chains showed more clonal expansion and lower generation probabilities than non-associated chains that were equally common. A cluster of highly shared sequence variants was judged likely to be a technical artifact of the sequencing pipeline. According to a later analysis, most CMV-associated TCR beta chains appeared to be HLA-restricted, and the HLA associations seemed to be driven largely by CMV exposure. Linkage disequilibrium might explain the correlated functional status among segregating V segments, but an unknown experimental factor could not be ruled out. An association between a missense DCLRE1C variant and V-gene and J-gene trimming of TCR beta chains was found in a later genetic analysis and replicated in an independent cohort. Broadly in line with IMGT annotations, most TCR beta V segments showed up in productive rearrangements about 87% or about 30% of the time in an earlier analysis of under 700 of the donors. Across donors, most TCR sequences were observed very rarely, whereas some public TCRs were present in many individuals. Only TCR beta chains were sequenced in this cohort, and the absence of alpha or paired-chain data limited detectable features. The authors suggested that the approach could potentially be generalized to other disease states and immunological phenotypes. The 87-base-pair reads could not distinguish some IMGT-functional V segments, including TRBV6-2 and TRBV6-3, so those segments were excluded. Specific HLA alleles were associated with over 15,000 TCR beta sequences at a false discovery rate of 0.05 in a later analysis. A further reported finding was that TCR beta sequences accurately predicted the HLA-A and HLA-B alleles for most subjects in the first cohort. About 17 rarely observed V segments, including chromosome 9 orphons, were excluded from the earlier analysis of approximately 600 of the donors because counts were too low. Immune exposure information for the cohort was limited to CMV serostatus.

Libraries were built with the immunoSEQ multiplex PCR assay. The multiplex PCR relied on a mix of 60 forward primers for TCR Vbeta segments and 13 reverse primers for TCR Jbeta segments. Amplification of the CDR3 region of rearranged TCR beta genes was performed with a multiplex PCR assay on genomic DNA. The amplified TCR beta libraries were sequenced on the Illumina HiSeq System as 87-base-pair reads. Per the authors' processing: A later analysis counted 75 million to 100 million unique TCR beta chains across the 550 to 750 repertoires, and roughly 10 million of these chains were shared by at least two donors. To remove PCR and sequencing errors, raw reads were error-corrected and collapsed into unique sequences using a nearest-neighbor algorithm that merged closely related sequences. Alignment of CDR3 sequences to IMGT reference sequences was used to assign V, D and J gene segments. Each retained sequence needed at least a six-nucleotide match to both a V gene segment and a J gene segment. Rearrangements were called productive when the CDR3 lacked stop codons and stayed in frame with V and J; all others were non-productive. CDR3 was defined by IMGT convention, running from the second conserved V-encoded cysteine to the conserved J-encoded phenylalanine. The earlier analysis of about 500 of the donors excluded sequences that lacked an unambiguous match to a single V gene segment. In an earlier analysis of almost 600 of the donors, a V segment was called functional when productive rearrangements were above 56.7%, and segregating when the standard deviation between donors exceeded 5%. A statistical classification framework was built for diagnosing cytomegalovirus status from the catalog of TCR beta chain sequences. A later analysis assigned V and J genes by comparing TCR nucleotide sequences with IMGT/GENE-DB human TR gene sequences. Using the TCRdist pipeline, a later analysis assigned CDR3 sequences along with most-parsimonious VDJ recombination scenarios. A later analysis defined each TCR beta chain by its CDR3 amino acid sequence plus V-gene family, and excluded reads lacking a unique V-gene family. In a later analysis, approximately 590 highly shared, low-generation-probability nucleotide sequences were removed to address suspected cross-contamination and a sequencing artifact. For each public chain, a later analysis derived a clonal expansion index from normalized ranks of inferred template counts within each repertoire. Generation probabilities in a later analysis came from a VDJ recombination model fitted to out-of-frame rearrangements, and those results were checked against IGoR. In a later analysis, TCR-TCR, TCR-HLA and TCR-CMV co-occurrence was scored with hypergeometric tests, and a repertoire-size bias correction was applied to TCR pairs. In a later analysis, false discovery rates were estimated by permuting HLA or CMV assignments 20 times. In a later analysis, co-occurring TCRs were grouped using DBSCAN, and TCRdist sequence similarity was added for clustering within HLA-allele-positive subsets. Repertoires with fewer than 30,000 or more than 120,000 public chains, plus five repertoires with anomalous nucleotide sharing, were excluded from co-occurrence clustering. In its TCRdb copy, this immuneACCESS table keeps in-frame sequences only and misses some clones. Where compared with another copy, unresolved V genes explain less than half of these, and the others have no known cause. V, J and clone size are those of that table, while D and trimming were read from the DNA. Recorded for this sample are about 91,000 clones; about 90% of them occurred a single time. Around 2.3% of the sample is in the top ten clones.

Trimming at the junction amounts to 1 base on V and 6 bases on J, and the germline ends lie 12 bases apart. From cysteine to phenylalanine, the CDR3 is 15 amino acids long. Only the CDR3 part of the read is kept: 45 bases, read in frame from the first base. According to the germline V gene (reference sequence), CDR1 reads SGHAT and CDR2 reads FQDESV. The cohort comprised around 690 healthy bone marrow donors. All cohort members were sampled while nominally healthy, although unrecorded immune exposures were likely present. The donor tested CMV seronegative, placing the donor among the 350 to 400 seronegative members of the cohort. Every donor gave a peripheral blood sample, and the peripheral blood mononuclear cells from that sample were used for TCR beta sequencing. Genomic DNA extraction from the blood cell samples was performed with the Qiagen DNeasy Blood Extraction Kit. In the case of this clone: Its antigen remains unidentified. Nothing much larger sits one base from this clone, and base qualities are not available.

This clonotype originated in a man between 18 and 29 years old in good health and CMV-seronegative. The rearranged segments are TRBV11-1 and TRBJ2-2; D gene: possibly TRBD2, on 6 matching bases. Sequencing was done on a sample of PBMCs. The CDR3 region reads CASSLGAGWAGELFF. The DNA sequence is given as TGTGCCAGCAGCTTAGGCGCGGGGTGGGCCGGGGAGCTGTTTTTT. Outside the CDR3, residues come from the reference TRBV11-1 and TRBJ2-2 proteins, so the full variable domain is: EAEVAQSPRYKITEKSQAVAFWCDPISGHATLYWYRQILGQGPELLVQFQDESVVDDSQLPKDRFSAERLKGVDSTLKIQPAELGDSAMYLCASSLGAGWAGELFFGEGSRLTVL.